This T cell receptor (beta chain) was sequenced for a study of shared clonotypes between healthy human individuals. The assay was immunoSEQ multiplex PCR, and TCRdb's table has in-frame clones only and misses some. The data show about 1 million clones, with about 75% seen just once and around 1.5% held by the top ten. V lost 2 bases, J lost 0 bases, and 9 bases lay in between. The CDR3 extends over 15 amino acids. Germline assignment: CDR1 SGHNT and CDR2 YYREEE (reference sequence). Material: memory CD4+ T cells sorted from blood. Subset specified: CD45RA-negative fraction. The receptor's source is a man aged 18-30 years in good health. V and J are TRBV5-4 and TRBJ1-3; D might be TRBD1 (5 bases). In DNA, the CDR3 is TGTGCCAGCAGCTTCGGACACAGCTCTGGAAACACCATATATTTT. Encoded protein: CASSFGHSSGNTIYF.